These 21 T cell receptor beta chains came from one sample sequenced in a study of blood T cell repertoires in COVID-19. Sequencing used immunoSEQ multiplex PCR; TCRdb keeps in-frame clones, though not all of them. The data contain about 240,000 clones, just under 85% of them singletons. The specimen was peripheral blood. The receptors stem from a man in his fifties or sixties with acute or convalescent COVID-19.

This clone was seen once. The V gene is TRBV28, the J gene TRBJ2-7; D is unclear. In germline, CDR1 is MDHEN, CDR2 SYDVKM. V lost 6 bases and J 1 base, leaving 10 bases between the germline ends. This CDR3 spans 13 amino acids. The CDR3 nucleotides are TGTGCCAGCAGCACAACGATATCCTACGAGCAGTACTTC. Its translation is CASSTTISYEQYF.

This chain uses TRBV5-6 with TRBJ2-5; the D gene is possibly TRBD1 (5 bases). This CDR3 has 16 residues. The V gene lost 4 bases and the J gene lost 0 bases, with 16 bases spanning the gap. Germline CDR1 is SGHDT and CDR2 is YYEEEE. DNA of the CDR3: TGTGCCAGCAGCCCTCGGACAAAACCGTACCAAGAGACCCAGTACTTC. This encodes CASSPRTKPYQETQYF.

This clone was recorded only once. J is TRBJ2-7 and V is TRBV5-1; 9 bases line up with TRBD1. The CDR3 is made up of 13 amino acids. Germline V gene lookup returns CDR1 SGHRS and CDR2 YFSETQ. The trim removed 10 bases at V and 6 bases at J, leaving 11 bases unmatched. CDR3 in amino acids: CACSRTGESEQYF. DNA for the CDR3: TGCGCCTGCTCCCGGACAGGGGAGTCCGAGCAGTACTTC.

The DNA for the CDR3 is TGTGCCAGCAGCTTGGGCAGGGGCACTGAAGCTTTCTTT. It codes for CASSLGRGTEAFF. The V and J genes are TRBV11-2 and TRBJ1-1; tentatively, D is TRBD1 (6 bases). The CDR3 runs to 13 residues. The germline CDR1 and CDR2 sequences are SGHAT and FQNNGV. V was cut by 3 bases and J by 4 bases, with 9 bases left in between.

This chain uses TRBV28 with TRBJ1-2; TRBD1 matches at 8 bases. This CDR3 has 15 residues. Germline values: CDR1 MDHEN, CDR2 SYDVKM. V was clipped by 2 bases and J by 4 bases; unmatched bases: 6. CDR3 region: CASSLPQGAVYGYTF. The DNA of the CDR3 is TGTGCCAGCAGTTTACCCCAGGGGGCTGTCTATGGCTACACCTTC.

The chain carries TRBV6-4 and TRBJ2-3; 9 nucleotides line up with TRBD2. Unmatched junction bases numbered 5, after V lost 0 bases and J lost 4 bases. The CDR3 loop spans 16 amino acids. Germline V gene lookup returns CDR1 MRHNA and CDR2 SNTAGT. Here the CDR3 DNA reads TGTGCCAGCAGTGACTCGCGGGGGGGCCGGGCAGATACGCAGTATTTT. It translates to CASSDSRGGRADTQYF.

The CDR3 region has the DNA TGTGCCAGCAGCCAAGAGGGGGGGACCGCTGAAAAACTGTTTTTT. Its protein product is CASSQEGGTAEKLFF. The rearrangement links TRBV3-1 (or the pseudogene TRBV3-2) to TRBJ1-4, with TRBD1 as a possible D gene (5 bases). The CDR3 spans 15 residues. Trimming took 0 bases from V and 7 from J, leaving 12 bases between them. Germline V gene data show CDR1 as LGHDT and CDR2 as YNNKEL (reference sequence).

This clone was found a few times. This rearrangement joins TRBV5-1 to TRBJ2-5, with D possibly being TRBD1 (5 bases). The CDR3 has 15 amino acids. Trimming shortened V by 4 bases and J by 4 bases, and 17 bases separated the two germline ends. CDR1 and CDR2 from the germline V gene are SGHRS and YFSETQ. CDR3 sequence reads: CASSPGAGFGETQYF. CDR3 DNA: TGCGCCAGCAGCCCTGGGGCAGGGTTCGGAGAGACCCAGTACTTC.

V is TRBV4-2 and J is TRBJ2-1; 7 bases are shared with TRBD2. This CDR3 region has 14 residues. V was clipped by 6 bases and J by 8 bases; unmatched bases: 10. Germline assignment: CDR1 LGHNA and CDR2 YNFKEQ. The CDR3 bases are TGTGCCAGCAGAACGGGGGACTACGGGGATGAGCAGTTCTTC. It encodes CASRTGDYGDEQFF.

This clone was found once. CDR3 bases: TGTGCCATCAGTGAGACTAGCGGGAGTTTCCCCTACGAGCAGTACTTC. This sequence encodes CAISETSGSFPYEQYF. The chain combines TRBV10-3 with TRBJ2-7; 11 nucleotides line up with TRBD2. The germline CDR1 and CDR2 sequences are ENHRY and SYGVKD. There are 16 residues in the CDR3. With 2 bases clipped from V and 2 bases from J, the junction kept 5 bases outside the gene matches.

This rearrangement joins TRBV5-1 to TRBJ1-1; TRBD1 matches at 7 bases. The germline V gene has CDR1 SGHRS and CDR2 YFSETQ. This CDR3 comprises 12 residues. V dropped 4 bases and J dropped 7; count of bases not matched to a gene: 4. This CDR3 is CASSPQGYEAFF. The CDR3 nucleotides are TGCGCCAGCAGCCCACAGGGGTATGAAGCTTTCTTT.

The rearrangement links TRBV19 to TRBJ2-7, with 7 bases fitting TRBD2. CDR1 and CDR2 (germline): LNHDA, SQIVND (reference sequence). There are 14 residues in the CDR3. Losses at the gene ends were 9 bases for V and 5 bases for J; bases not matched to a gene: 13. The CDR3 loop is CASRAAAGLNEQYF. The CDR3 bases are TGTGCCAGCCGCGCTGCAGCGGGACTAAACGAGCAGTACTTC.

The genes are TRBV19 and TRBJ2-3, with TRBD2 as a possible D gene (5 bases). CDR1 is LNHDA and CDR2 is SQIVND in the germline V gene (reference sequence). This CDR3 contains 19 residues. V shed 2 bases and J shed 8 bases, with 29 bases lying between them. The CDR3 DNA reads TGTGCCAGTAGTATACCTATTACCCAGGCTAGCCGTGTTCTTTCTACGCAGTATTTT. It is translated as CASSIPITQASRVLSTQYF.

This chain links TRBV2 with TRBJ1-2, with D unclear. This CDR3 is built from 11 residues. Germline CDR1 and CDR2: SNHLY and FYNNEI. Trimming took 8 bases from V and 2 from J, leaving 6 bases between them. CDR3 nucleotides: TGTGCCAGCTCAGAAAACTATGGCTACACCTTC. This codes for CASSENYGYTF.

This clone was detected once. The chain carries TRBV6-5 and TRBJ1-2; D is unclear. In germline, CDR1 is MNHEY, CDR2 SVGAGI. CDR3 length equals 13 residues. V lost 0 bases and J 7 bases, leaving 9 bases between the germline ends. Here the CDR3 reads CASSYSSTSGYTF. The CDR3, as DNA: TGTGCCAGCAGTTACTCCTCGACATCTGGCTACACCTTC.

The rearrangement links TRBV4-1 to TRBJ1-2; D might be TRBD1 (6 bases). Germline CDR1 reads MGHRA; CDR2 reads YSYEKL. This CDR3 spans 15 amino acids. V shed 0 bases and J shed 2 bases, with 10 bases lying between them. The CDR3 DNA follows: TGCGCCAGCAGCCAAGATCCAGGGGTCAACTATGGCTACACCTTC. Translating gives CASSQDPGVNYGYTF.

This chain uses TRBV27 with TRBJ1-1; perhaps TRBD1 as D (6 bases). Trimming took off 5 bases at V and 8 bases at J, with 15 bases between the two ends. This CDR3 spans 13 amino acids. The V gene's germline CDR1 is MNHEY and CDR2 SMNVEV (reference sequence). The CDR3: CASSLTGRGEAFF. CDR3 nucleotides: TGTGCCAGCAGTCTCACAGGGAGGGGAGAAGCTTTCTTT.

The chain couples TRBV2 to TRBJ2-5; 12 nucleotides match TRBD2. V shed 5 bases, J shed 2 bases, and the junction held 3 bases outside the gene matches. This CDR3 is 15 amino acids long. Germline V gene lookup returns CDR1 SNHLY and CDR2 FYNNEI. CDR3 region: CASSQLAGGQETQYF. The CDR3 DNA reads as TGTGCCAGCAGTCAGCTAGCGGGGGGGCAAGAGACCCAGTACTTC.

The chain's CDR3 is CASSAGPINEKLFF. As DNA, the CDR3 is TGTGCCAGCAGCGCGGGTCCGATTAATGAAAAACTGTTTTTT. The chain carries TRBV7-9 and TRBJ1-4; D remains unclear. This CDR3 comprises 14 residues. The V end lost 5 bases, the J end lost 4 bases, and 11 bases lay between the germline ends. Germline loops: CDR1 SEHNR, CDR2 FQNEAQ (reference sequence).

The J gene is TRBJ2-7, the V gene TRBV5-6, with no clear D. CDR1 is SGHDT, CDR2 YYEEEE, per germline. The CDR3 consists of 13 residues. Deletions cut 0 bases from V and 0 bases from J, with 4 bases between. The CDR3 is CASSLAVSYEQYF. In DNA, the CDR3 is TGTGCCAGCAGCTTGGCGGTCTCCTACGAGCAGTACTTC.

The gene calls are TRBV2 and TRBJ2-2, with TRBD1 as a possible D gene (5 bases). This CDR3 is built from 13 residues. Germline CDR1 reads SNHLY; CDR2 reads FYNNEI. V was shortened by 7 bases and J by 6 bases, with 12 bases between the two germline ends. The DNA for the CDR3 is TGTGCCAGCACCAAACAGGAGCCCGGGGAGCTGTTTTTT. This encodes CASTKQEPGELFF.